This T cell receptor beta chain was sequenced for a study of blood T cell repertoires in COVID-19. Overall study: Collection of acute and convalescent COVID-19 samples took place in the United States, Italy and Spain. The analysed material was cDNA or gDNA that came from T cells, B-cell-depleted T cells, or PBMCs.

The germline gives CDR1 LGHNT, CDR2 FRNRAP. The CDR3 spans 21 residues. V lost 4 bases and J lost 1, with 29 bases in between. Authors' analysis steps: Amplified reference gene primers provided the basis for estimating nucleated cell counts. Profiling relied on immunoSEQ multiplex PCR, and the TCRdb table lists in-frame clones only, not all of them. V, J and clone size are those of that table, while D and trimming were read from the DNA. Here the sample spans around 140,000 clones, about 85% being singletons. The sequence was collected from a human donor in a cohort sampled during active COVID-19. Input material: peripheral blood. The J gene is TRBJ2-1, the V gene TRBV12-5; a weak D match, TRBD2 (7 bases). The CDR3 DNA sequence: TGTGCTAGTGGTTCCCCCGGTGGTAGCGGGTTTTTAGGGGGTTCCTACAATGAGCAGTTCTTC. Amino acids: CASGSPGGSGFLGGSYNEQFF.